This is a list of T cell receptor beta chains from one sample in a study of identical twins. TCRdb re-derived calls from the 5' RACE reads in MiXCR, one entry per CDR3 protein. In the table there are around 240,000 distinct CDR3 sequences, about 10% of which are singletons. What was sequenced was memory T cells sorted from blood. These receptors were obtained from a man aged 50 to 59 in good health. Each CDR3 is given with its conserved first and last residue. A D gene is named only where the DNA matches it firmly. Clone size, where shown, is once, few, many, or a class for clones that have expanded.

TRBJ2-3 | - | 16 | TRBV9 | many | TGTGCCAGCAGCGTCCTACAGGGAGTAGGCACAGATACGCAGTATTTT | CASSVLQGVGTDTQYF
TRBJ2-7 | TRBD2 | 16 | TRBV15 | many | TGTGCCACCAGCAGAAACATTGGGACTATCACCTACGAGCAGTACTTC | CATSRNIGTITYEQYF
TRBJ2-7 | - | 13 | TRBV5-1 | many | TGCGCCAGCAGACAGGGGGGGAACTACGAGCAGTACTTC | CASRQGGNYEQYF
TRBJ2-7 | - | 12 | TRBV20-1 | many | TGCAGTGCTAGAGATGGTTCAATCGCGGAGTACTTC | CSARDGSIAEYF
TRBJ2-3 | - | 14 | TRBV18 | - | TGTGCCAGCTCACCCTCAAGCCCCACAGATACGCAGTATTTT | CASSPSSPTDTQYF
TRBJ2-7 | TRBD1 | 13 | TRBV20-1 | - | TGCAGTGCAACCGGGACAGCTCCCTACGAGCAGTACTTC | CSATGTAPYEQYF
TRBJ1-1 | - | 12 | TRBV9 | few | TGTGCCAGCAGTAACACCAACACTGAAGCTTTCTTT | CASSNTNTEAFF
TRBJ1-5 | - | 14 | TRBV5-1 | many | TGCGCCAGCAGCTTGGACGGGGGCAATCAGCCCCAGCATTTT | CASSLDGGNQPQHF
TRBJ2-5 | - | 12 | TRBV29-1 | many | TGCAGCGTGGCCGGGTCCCTCGAGACCCAGTACTTC | CSVAGSLETQYF
TRBJ1-2 | - | 14 | TRBV7-2 | - | TGTGCCAGCAGCCTGAGGGGGGGAGAAGGTGGCTACACCTTC | CASSLRGGEGGYTF
TRBJ2-6 | - | 17 | TRBV10-3 | many | TGTGCCATCAGTGAGGGTCGCGGTTACTCTGGGGCCAACGTCCTGACTTTC | CAISEGRGYSGANVLTF
TRBJ2-3 | - | 15 | TRBV5-1 | many | TGCGCCAGCAGCTTGGGTCCCACTAGCACAGATACGCAGTATTTT | CASSLGPTSTDTQYF
TRBJ2-3 | - | 14 | TRBV25-1 | many | TGTGCCAGCAGCGCACTCCCTGGCACAGATACGCAGTATTTT | CASSALPGTDTQYF
TRBJ1-2 | - | 12 | TRBV19 | few | TGTGCCAGGTTGGACAGACTATATGGCTACACCTTC | CARLDRLYGYTF
TRBJ1-4 | TRBD1 | 14 | TRBV5-1 | few | TGCGCCAGCAGCTCCGGGACAGGGGATGAAAAACTGTTTTTT | CASSSGTGDEKLFF
TRBJ2-7 | - | 15 | TRBV6-2/TRBV6-3 | - | TGTGCCAGCAGTTACTTCTCGGACGGATCCTACGAGCAGTACTTC | CASSYFSDGSYEQYF
TRBJ2-5 | - | 16 | TRBV14 | - | TGTGCCAGCAGCCCAATGACTGGAAGTTACCAAGAGACCCAGTACTTC | CASSPMTGSYQETQYF
TRBJ1-3 | - | 16 | TRBV18 | - | TGTGCCAGCTCACCACGGGGGGCGGCTTCTGGAAACACCATATATTTT | CASSPRGAASGNTIYF
TRBJ2-4 | - | 14 | TRBV5-1 | many | TGCGCCAGCAGCTTGGGGTCAGGGGAAAACATTCAGTACTTC | CASSLGSGENIQYF
TRBJ2-2 | - | 13 | TRBV11-3 | few | TGTGCCAGCAGCTCTAGCATCGCCGGGGAGCTGTTTTTT | CASSSSIAGELFF